The 2 T cell receptor beta chains below were found in one sample sequenced in a study of T cell changes during pregnancy in multiple sclerosis. Data came from immunoSEQ multiplex PCR; TCRdb stores just in-frame clones and leaves some out. The sample lists nearly 40,000 clones, roughly 92% occurring once. The specimen was CD4+ T cells from peripheral blood mononuclear cells, collected before pregnancy. Receptors originate from a female donor with multiple sclerosis, enrolled in a pregnancy study.

The chain couples TRBV29-1 to TRBJ2-5; D gene unclear. V was shortened by 0 bases and J by 2 bases, with 7 bases between the two germline ends. CDR3 size: 13 residues. CDR1 SQVTM and CDR2 ANQGSEA come from the germline V gene. CDR3 sequence: CSVEETFQETQYF. In DNA form, the CDR3 reads TGCAGCGTTGAAGAAACATTTCAAGAGACCCAGTACTTC.

The CDR3 DNA follows: TGTGCCATCAGTGACAGGGGGCCTACCGGGGAGCTGTTTTTT. It codes for CAISDRGPTGELFF. The gene calls are TRBV10-3 and TRBJ2-2; 8 bases are shared with TRBD1. The J segment lost 5 bases and the V segment lost 3 bases, leaving 2 bases of the junction unmatched. The CDR3 is made up of 14 amino acids. The germline CDR1 and CDR2 sequences are ENHRY and SYGVKD.